This TCR beta chain was obtained from a study of blood T cells in healthy people across ages. General study results and limits: CMV status of donors was unknown, possibly confounding expanded clonotype changes. Long-lived donors exceeded aged donors in naive CD4+ cells and diversity.

A sample-barcoded 5' primer and a J-beta primer mix were used in a second PCR of about 6 to 11 cycles. TCRdb re-called the 5' RACE reads with MiXCR, one entry per CDR3 protein. The sample consists of fewer than 1,000,000 distinct CDR3 sequences, around 45% of them appearing once. Healthy individuals of Caucasian origin from Russia, aged roughly 6 to 95, served as donors. Concerning this clonotype itself: The antigen is undetermined. An end of the junction differs from the germline gene, which may be a read error.

The germline V gene has CDR1 SEHNR and CDR2 FQNEAQ (reference sequence). There are 16 residues in the CDR3. Specimen: blood. This TCR derives from a man in his fifties or sixties in good health. The J gene is TRBJ2-1, the V gene TRBV7-9, with TRBD2 identical over 8 bases. CDR3 sequence (DNA): TGTGTCAGCAGCCATCCGGGACTAGGGTCCATCGGCGAGCAGTTCTTC. This gives the protein CVSSHPGLGSIGEQFF.